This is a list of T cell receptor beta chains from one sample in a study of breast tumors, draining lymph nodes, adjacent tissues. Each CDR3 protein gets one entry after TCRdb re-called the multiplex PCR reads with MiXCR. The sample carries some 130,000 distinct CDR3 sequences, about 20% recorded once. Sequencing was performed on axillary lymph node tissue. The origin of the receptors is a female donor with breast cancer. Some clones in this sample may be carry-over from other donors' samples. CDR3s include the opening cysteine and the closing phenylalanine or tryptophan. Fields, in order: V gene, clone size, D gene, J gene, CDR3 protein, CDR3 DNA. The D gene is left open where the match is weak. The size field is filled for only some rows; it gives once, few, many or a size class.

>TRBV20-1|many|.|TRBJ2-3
CSARDPLPSTDTQYF
TGCAGTGCTAGAGATCCCCTCCCGAGCACAGATACGCAGTATTTT
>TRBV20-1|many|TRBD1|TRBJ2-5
CSARVRRETGVETQYF
TGCAGTGCTAGAGTGAGGAGGGAGACAGGGGTTGAGACCCAGTACTTC
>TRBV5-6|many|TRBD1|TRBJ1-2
CASRNPTGEGYGYTF
TGTGCCAGCAGGAACCCCACAGGGGAAGGCTATGGCTACACCTTC
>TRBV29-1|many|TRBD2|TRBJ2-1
CSAPKGGLASNIEQFF
TGCAGCGCACCAAAGGGGGGACTAGCGTCGAACATTGAGCAGTTCTTC
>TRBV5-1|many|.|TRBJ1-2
CASSSDGSNYGYTF
TGCGCCAGCAGCTCTGACGGTTCTAACTATGGCTACACCTTC
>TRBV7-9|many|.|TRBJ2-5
CASMRTGAPQETQYF
TGTGCCAGCATGCGAACGGGAGCCCCACAAGAGACCCAGTACTTC
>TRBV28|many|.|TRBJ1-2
CASSFGGDGYTF
TGTGCCAGCAGTTTTGGGGGGGATGGCTACACCTTC
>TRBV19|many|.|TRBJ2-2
CASRPRDITGELFF
TGTGCCAGTAGACCCCGCGACATAACCGGGGAGCTGTTTTTT
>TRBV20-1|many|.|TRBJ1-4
CSARWRTSNEKLFF
TGCAGTGCTAGATGGCGGACCTCTAATGAAAAACTGTTTTTT
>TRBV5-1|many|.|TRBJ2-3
CASSERWGADTQYF
TGCGCCAGCAGTGAGAGGTGGGGAGCAGATACGCAGTATTTT
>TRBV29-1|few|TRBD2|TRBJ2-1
CSGGDYSFGSYNEQFF
TGCAGCGGGGGGGACTATAGTTTCGGGTCCTACAATGAGCAGTTCTTC
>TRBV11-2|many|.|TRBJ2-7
CASSLVVVASASYEQYF
TGTGCCAGCAGCTTAGTGGTTGTAGCTTCGGCGTCCTACGAGCAGTACTTC
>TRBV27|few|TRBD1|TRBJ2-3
CASSQRTGSGTDTQYF
TGTGCCAGCAGTCAACGGACAGGGTCCGGCACAGATACGCAGTATTTT
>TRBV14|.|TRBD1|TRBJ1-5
CASSPTGVVKPQHF
TGTGCCAGCAGCCCTACAGGGGTGGTTAAGCCCCAGCATTTT
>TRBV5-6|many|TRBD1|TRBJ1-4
CASSYRGPGNEKLFF
TGTGCCAGCAGTTATAGGGGGCCCGGTAATGAAAAACTGTTTTTT
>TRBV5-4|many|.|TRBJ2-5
CASSLEGTQETQYF
TGTGCCAGCAGCTTGGAAGGGACGCAAGAGACCCAGTACTTC
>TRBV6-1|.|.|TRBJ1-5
CASSGPDSNQPQHF
TGTGCCAGCAGTGGACCGGATAGCAATCAGCCCCAGCATTTT
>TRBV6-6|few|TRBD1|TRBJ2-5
CASSSRNRGPETQYF
TGTGCCAGCAGTTCCCGAAACAGGGGGCCGGAGACCCAGTACTTC
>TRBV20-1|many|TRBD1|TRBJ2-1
CSARPSHGTGGYNEQFF
TGCAGTGCTAGGCCCAGCCACGGGACAGGGGGCTACAATGAGCAGTTCTTC
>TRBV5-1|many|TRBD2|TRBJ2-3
CASSPGTSGRAVDTQYF
TGCGCCAGCAGCCCGGGGACTAGCGGGAGGGCCGTAGATACGCAGTATTTT
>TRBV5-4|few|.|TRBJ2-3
CASSHLLAGNRDTQYF
TGTGCCAGCAGCCACCTCTTGGCGGGAAACAGAGATACGCAGTATTTT